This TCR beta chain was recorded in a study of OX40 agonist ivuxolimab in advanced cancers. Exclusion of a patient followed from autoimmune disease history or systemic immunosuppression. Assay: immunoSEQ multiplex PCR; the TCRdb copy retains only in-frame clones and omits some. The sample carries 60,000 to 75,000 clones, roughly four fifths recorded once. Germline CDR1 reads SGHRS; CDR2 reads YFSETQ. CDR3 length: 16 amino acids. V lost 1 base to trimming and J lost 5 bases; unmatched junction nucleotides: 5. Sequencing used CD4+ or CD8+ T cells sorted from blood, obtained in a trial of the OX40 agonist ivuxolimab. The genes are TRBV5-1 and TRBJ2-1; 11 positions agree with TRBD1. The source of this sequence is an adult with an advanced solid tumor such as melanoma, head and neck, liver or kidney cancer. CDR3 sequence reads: CASSLRGQGEDNEQFF. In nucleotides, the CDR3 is TGCGCCAGCAGCTTGAGGGGACAGGGGGAGGACAATGAGCAGTTCTTC.